This T cell receptor (beta chain) was documented in a study of blood T cells in healthy people across ages. Comments on this clonotype: The target antigen is unknown.

Notes on the study in general: Estimated diversity across one million T cells was deemed an underestimate.

Donation came from healthy Caucasian individuals in Russia who were aged roughly 6 to 95. Sample-barcoded 5' priming and a J-beta primer mix drove a second PCR of about 6 to 11 cycles. Using its own MiXCR run on the 5' RACE reads, TCRdb lists one record per CDR3 protein. This table holds approximately 810,000 distinct CDR3 sequences, 25% to 30% found once. The sequencing input was blood. The sequence came from a woman aged 80 or over in good health.

The CDR3 is CAVGPRGRDQPQHF. In DNA form, the CDR3 reads TGTGCGGTTGGCCCCCGGGGGAGGGATCAGCCCCAGCATTTT. The genes are TRBV30 and TRBJ1-5; maybe TRBD1 (5 bases). The CDR3 covers 14 residues. Germline V lookup: CDR1 GTSNPN, CDR2 SVGIG (reference sequence). Looking up the rest from reference TRBV30 and TRBJ1-5 gives the full variable domain: SQTIHQWPATLVQPVGSPLSLECTVEGTSNPNLYWYRQAAGRGLQLLFYSVGIGQISSEVPQNLSASRPQDRQFILSSKKLLLSDSGFYLCAVGPRGRDQPQHFGDGTRLSIL.